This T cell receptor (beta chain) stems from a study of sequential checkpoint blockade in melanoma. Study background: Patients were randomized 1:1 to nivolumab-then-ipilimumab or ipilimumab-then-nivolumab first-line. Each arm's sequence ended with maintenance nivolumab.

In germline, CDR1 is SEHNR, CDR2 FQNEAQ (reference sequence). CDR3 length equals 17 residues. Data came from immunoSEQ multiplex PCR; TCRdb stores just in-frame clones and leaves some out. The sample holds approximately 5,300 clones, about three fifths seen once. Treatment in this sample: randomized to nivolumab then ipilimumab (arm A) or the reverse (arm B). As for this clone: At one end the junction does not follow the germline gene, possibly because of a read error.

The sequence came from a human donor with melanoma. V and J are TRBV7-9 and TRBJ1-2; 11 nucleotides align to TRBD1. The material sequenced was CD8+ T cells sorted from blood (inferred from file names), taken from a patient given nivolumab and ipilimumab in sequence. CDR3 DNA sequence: TGCGCCAGCAGCCAAGAGCATTCCGGGACAGGGGGTTTTGGCTACACCTTC. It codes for CASSQEHSGTGGFGYTF.